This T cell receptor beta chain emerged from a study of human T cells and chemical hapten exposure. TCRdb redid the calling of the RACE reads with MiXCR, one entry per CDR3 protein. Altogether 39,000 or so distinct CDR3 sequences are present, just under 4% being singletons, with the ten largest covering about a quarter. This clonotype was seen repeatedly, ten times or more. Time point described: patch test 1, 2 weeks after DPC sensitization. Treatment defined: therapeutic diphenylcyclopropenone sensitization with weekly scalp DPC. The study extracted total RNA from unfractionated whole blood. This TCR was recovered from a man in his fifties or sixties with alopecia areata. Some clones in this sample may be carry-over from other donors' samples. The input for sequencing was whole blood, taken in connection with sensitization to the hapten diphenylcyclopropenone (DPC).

The CDR3 sequence is CSARVVGGNSPLHF. CDR3 coding DNA: TGCAGTGCTAGGGTGGTGGGGGGTAATTCACCCCTCCACTTT. The chain uses TRBV20-1 and TRBJ1-6; tentative D call: TRBD1 (5 bases). Germline V gene sequence: CDR1 DFQATT, CDR2 SNEGSKA (reference sequence). The CDR3 spans 14 residues. V lost 3 bases and J 6 bases, leaving 12 bases between the germline ends.